Listed below are T cell receptor beta chains from one sample, sequenced in a study of T cells after yellow fever vaccination. TCRdb re-called the 5' RACE reads through MiXCR, storing one row per CDR3 protein. The sample shows some 150,000 distinct CDR3 sequences, more than 9.5% of them seen only once. This specimen was CD8+ T cells sorted from PBMCs, taken 15 days after the yellow fever booster vaccination. These receptors all stem from a man aged 18 to 29 who received the YFV17D yellow fever vaccine. Both conserved end residues are part of each CDR3. A D gene is named only where the DNA matches it firmly. The size entry is marked missing in some rows and otherwise reads once, few, many or a size class.

v_call,d_call,clone_size,j_call,cdr3_nt,cdr3_aa
TRBV9,-,few,TRBJ1-6,TGTGCCAGCAGCGAGGGGGACAACTCCTATAATTCACCCCTCCACTTT,CASSEGDNSYNSPLHF
TRBV4-3,-,few,TRBJ2-1,TGCGCCAGCAGCCAAGATGAGGTGGGTTACAATGAGCAGTTCTTC,CASSQDEVGYNEQFF
TRBV5-4,TRBD1,-,TRBJ2-3,TGTGCCAGCAGACTTCGGGACAGGGCCACGGATACGCAGTATTTT,CASRLRDRATDTQYF
TRBV7-2,-,many,TRBJ2-2,TGTGCCAGCAGCTTAAGAAAGCGGACTTACACCGGGGAGCTGTTTTTT,CASSLRKRTYTGELFF
TRBV4-1,-,few,TRBJ2-2,TGCGCCAGCAGCCAGAAGTTAGCGAGCCTTCCCACCGGGGAGCTGTTTTTT,CASSQKLASLPTGELFF
TRBV7-2,-,few,TRBJ2-3,TGTGCCAGCCTCCTGATCCCTAGGCTGTATTTT,CASLLIPRLYF
TRBV6-4,-,-,TRBJ2-2,TGTCCCAGCAGTGACTACACCGGGGAGCTGTTTTTT,CPSSDYTGELFF
TRBV2,-,-,TRBJ2-5,TGTGCCAGCAGAGAGCTCCGGGACTCCCAAGAGACCCAGTACTTC,CASRELRDSQETQYF
TRBV5-1,-,few,TRBJ2-1,TGCGCCAGCAGCTTGACAGGGTTCAATGAGCAGTTCTTC,CASSLTGFNEQFF
TRBV4-3,-,-,TRBJ2-5,TGCGCCAGCAGCCAAGGTCACACCTTGGTAAAGACCCAGTACTTC,CASSQGHTLVKTQYF
TRBV4-2,-,-,TRBJ1-3,TGTGCCAGCAGCCAAGAATCCTGGGCTGGAAACACCATATATTTT,CASSQESWAGNTIYF
TRBV7-9,TRBD2,-,TRBJ2-3,TGTGCCAGCAGCTTGACTAGCGGGGGCGGGGATACGCAGTATTTT,CASSLTSGGGDTQYF
TRBV5-5,-,few,TRBJ1-5,TGTGCCAGCAGCAGCGGACAGACGAGCAATCAGCCCCAGCATTTT,CASSSGQTSNQPQHF
TRBV14,-,few,TRBJ2-7,TGTGCCAGCAGCCTCCCGTCCGGCTACGAGCAGTACTTC,CASSLPSGYEQYF
TRBV6-5,-,few,TRBJ2-2,TGTGCCAGCAGTTGGGGGTGGGACACTTGGGACACCGGGGAGCTGTTTTTT,CASSWGWDTWDTGELFF
TRBV12-3/TRBV12-4,-,-,TRBJ1-5,TGTGCCAGCAGCCCGGACACTGCCTCAAGCAATCAGCCCCAGCATTTT,CASSPDTASSNQPQHF
TRBV7-6,TRBD2,few,TRBJ2-7,TGTGCCAGCAGCTTAGTCGCTAGCGGGGGGAGCTCCTACGAGCAGTACTTC,CASSLVASGGSSYEQYF
TRBV4-3,-,-,TRBJ1-2,TGCGCCAGCAGCCTCCGTTTGGGGCGTCAACTCGGCTACACCTTC,CASSLRLGRQLGYTF
TRBV11-2,-,-,TRBJ1-4,TGTGCCAGCAGCTTAGATCCGGGAAATAAACTGTTTTTT,CASSLDPGNKLFF
TRBV6-6,-,few,TRBJ1-2,TGTGCCAGCAGCCACTCCGACGGCTATGGCTACACCTTC,CASSHSDGYGYTF
TRBV2,-,few,TRBJ1-2,TGTGCCAGCGAGGAGGGCTATGGCTACACCTTC,CASEEGYGYTF
TRBV5-1,TRBD1,-,TRBJ1-1,TGCGCCAGCAGCCTGGGACAGAACGAAGCTTTCTTT,CASSLGQNEAFF
TRBV7-2,-,few,TRBJ2-5,TGTGCCAGCAGCTCGAGACCCAGCGGGCACCCGGACCAGTACTTC,CASSSRPSGHPDQYF
TRBV6-5,-,-,TRBJ2-1,TGTGCCAGCAGTTACGGAGTTAGGGGGGACAATGAGCAGTTCTTC,CASSYGVRGDNEQFF
TRBV5-5,-,once,TRBJ2-7,TGTGCCAGCAGCTTCGTCAACGAGAAGTACTTC,CASSFVNEKYF
TRBV29-1,-,few,TRBJ1-1,TGCAGCGTCATGACCGAGAACACTGAAGCTTTCTTT,CSVMTENTEAFF
TRBV9,TRBD2,-,TRBJ2-5,TGTGCCAGCAGCGTCCGACTAGCGGGGAATCGAGAGACCCAGTACTTC,CASSVRLAGNRETQYF
TRBV27,-,few,TRBJ1-1,TGTGCCAGCAGTTTTGTCCCGGGATCGAGCACTGAAGCTTTCTTT,CASSFVPGSSTEAFF
TRBV28,TRBD2,-,TRBJ2-2,TGTGCCAGCAGTTTGGCGGGGGGGCAAACCGGGGAGCTGTTTTTT,CASSLAGGQTGELFF
TRBV12-5,TRBD1,-,TRBJ1-4,TGTGCTAGTGGTTTCTTAAACTCAGGGGGCGGTGAAAAACTGTTTTTT,CASGFLNSGGGEKLFF
TRBV7-9,-,few,TRBJ1-2,TGTGCCAGCATGGGTAGTTGGAGAGGCTACACCTTC,CASMGSWRGYTF
TRBV27,-,-,TRBJ2-2,TGTGCCAGCAAAGAAGGCACCGGGGAGCTGTTTTTT,CASKEGTGELFF
TRBV7-6,-,-,TRBJ2-2,TGTGCCAGCAGTCGTAACTGGGGGAGCACCGGGGAGCTGTTTTTT,CASSRNWGSTGELFF
TRBV11-2,-,many,TRBJ2-5,TGTGCCAGCAGCACGACCCCTGGGGGGCAAGAGACCCAGTACTTC,CASSTTPGGQETQYF
TRBV6-5,-,-,TRBJ2-4,TGTGCCAGCAGTTACGGACGAGGGATGGACATTCAGTACTTC,CASSYGRGMDIQYF
TRBV6-5,-,-,TRBJ1-6,TGTGCCAGCAGAGGTCTAGTCAACTGGGCACCCCTCCACTTT,CASRGLVNWAPLHF
TRBV7-2,TRBD2,-,TRBJ2-3,TGTGCCAGCAGCTTAGGGCGGGGGGGAAGAGATACGCAGTATTTT,CASSLGRGGRDTQYF
TRBV6-1,-,-,TRBJ1-1,TGTGCCAGCAGTGAAAATAGGGGTATGAACACTGAAGCTTTCTTT,CASSENRGMNTEAFF
TRBV7-6,TRBD1,-,TRBJ1-1,TGTGCCAGCAGCTACGGGGAGGGGGCTAAGACTGAAGCTTTCTTT,CASSYGEGAKTEAFF
TRBV4-1,-,many,TRBJ2-7,TGCGCCAGCAGCCAAGGTTGGGGGTCCTACGAGCAGTACTTC,CASSQGWGSYEQYF
TRBV11-2,-,-,TRBJ2-1,TGTGCCAGCAGCTTAGAAGGTCTAGCGTCTAATGAGCAGTTCTTC,CASSLEGLASNEQFF
TRBV7-2,-,many,TRBJ2-3,TGTGCCAGCAGCTCGTGGGCCCGCACAGATACGCAGTATTTT,CASSSWARTDTQYF
TRBV6-2/TRBV6-3,TRBD1,few,TRBJ2-3,TGTGCCAGCAGCCAGGACAGGCCGCACGTTACGCAGTATTTT,CASSQDRPHVTQYF
TRBV27,TRBD1,few,TRBJ1-2,TGTGCCAGCAGTCACGGACAGGGGCTTCGCTACACCTTC,CASSHGQGLRYTF
TRBV7-6,-,few,TRBJ2-5,TGTGCCAGCCAAACAACTCCCTCGGGGGAAGAGACCCAGTACTTC,CASQTTPSGEETQYF
TRBV9,-,few,TRBJ2-3,TGTGCCAGCAGCCCCCCCGGGTGGTCGGCAGATACGCAGTATTTT,CASSPPGWSADTQYF
TRBV4-1,-,few,TRBJ1-5,TGCGCCAGCAGCCAAGCGGCTCAGGCAAGGGGTCAGCCCCAGCATTTT,CASSQAAQARGQPQHF
TRBV12-3/TRBV12-4,-,-,TRBJ2-2,TGTGCCAGCATCCGGGGTGATTATTTCGGGGAGCTGTTTTTT,CASIRGDYFGELFF
TRBV5-1,-,few,TRBJ2-7,TGCGCCAGCAGTCCGGAAACGGCCCGTGGACAGTCCTACGAGCAGTACTTC,CASSPETARGQSYEQYF
TRBV6-2/TRBV6-3,-,-,TRBJ2-7,TGTGCCAGCAGTTACTCCCCTGAACTGGACGAGCAGTACTTC,CASSYSPELDEQYF
TRBV6-1,-,-,TRBJ2-5,TGTGCCAGCATCCTTACGGCGACCCAGTACTTC,CASILTATQYF
TRBV19,-,few,TRBJ1-5,TGTGCCAGTAGTATAGGTAATCAGCCCCAGCATTTT,CASSIGNQPQHF